These 19 T cell receptor beta chains share one sample of origin, sequenced in a study of graft-versus-host responses after intestinal transplantation. The table came from immunoSEQ multiplex PCR; TCRdb's copy has only in-frame clones and leaves some out. Here the sample spans more than 90,000 clones, about 93% being singletons. These receptors' antigens are unknown. Sequenced here: unstimulated CD8+ T cells sorted from spleen or lymph node cells, sampled before intestinal transplant. The receptors derive from a human donor who received an intestinal transplant.

The chain employs TRBV19 and TRBJ1-1, with no clear D. Germline V CDR1 and CDR2: LNHDA, SQIVND (reference sequence). The CDR3 runs 14 residues. V was cut by 1 base and J by 2 bases, with 8 bases left in between. The CDR3 region is CASSIGAENTEAFF. The CDR3 nucleotides read TGTGCCAGTAGTATAGGGGCAGAAAACACTGAAGCTTTCTTT.

CDR3 DNA: TGTGCCAGTAGTATAGCTTATGGCACCAGCTCCTACGAGCAGTACTTC. Its translation: CASSIAYGTSSYEQYF. J is TRBJ2-7 and V is TRBV19; D is unresolved. CDR1 is LNHDA, CDR2 SQIVND, per germline (reference sequence). The length of the CDR3 is 16 residues. Trimming stripped 1 base from V and 0 bases from J, with 13 bases between.

Comments on this clone: At one of its ends the junction is not consistent with the germline gene, which may arise from a read error. J is TRBJ1-6 and V is TRBV10-2; D remains unclear. CDR1 is WSHSY, CDR2 SAAADI, per germline. The CDR3 is 17 residues long. The CDR3: CASSESWTLAGNSPLHF. The CDR3 DNA is TGCGCCAGCAGCGAGTCGTGGACTCTCGCGGGGAATTCACCCCTCCACTTT.

This chain connects TRBV30 to TRBJ2-7; D is unclear. The V gene lost 0 bases and the J gene lost 3 bases, with 6 bases spanning the gap. The CDR3 loop spans 12 amino acids. Germline-derived CDR1 and CDR2 are GTSNPN and SVGIG (reference sequence). The CDR3 loop is CAWSVQLYEQYF. The CDR3, as DNA: TGTGCCTGGAGTGTACAGCTCTACGAGCAGTACTTC.

The chain links TRBV30 to TRBJ2-7; D gene uncertain. CDR1 is GTSNPN and CDR2 is SVGIG in the germline V gene (reference sequence). CDR3 length equals 13 residues. The ends were cut back, 4 bases at V and 6 bases at J, with 16 bases in the middle. The CDR3 coding sequence is TGTGCCTGGACCGGGTCCCCCAGACTCGAGCAGTACTTC. Translated, it gives CAWTGSPRLEQYF.

The rearrangement uses TRBV12-5 and TRBJ2-1, with TRBD2 as a possible D gene (5 bases). CDR1 is LGHNT, CDR2 FRNRAP, per germline. This CDR3 has 15 amino acids. Trimming shortened V by 0 bases and J by 3 bases, and 9 bases separated the two germline ends. CDR3 sequence reads: CASGLVHGNYNEQFF. In nucleotides, the CDR3 is TGTGCTAGTGGTTTGGTACACGGGAACTACAATGAGCAGTTCTTC.

The chain recombines TRBV7-9 with TRBJ2-2; 8 nucleotides agree with TRBD2. V lost 5 bases and J lost 3; bases outside the gene matches: 11. Germline V gene sequence: CDR1 SEHNR, CDR2 FQNEAQ (reference sequence). CDR3 size: 17 residues. CDR3 DNA: TGTGCCAGCAGCATAGAGCCTAGCGGGTCTGACACCGGGGAGCTGTTTTTT. Residues: CASSIEPSGSDTGELFF.

This rearrangement joins TRBV7-9 to TRBJ1-2; the D is unclear. The CDR3 has 14 residues. Germline values: CDR1 SEHNR, CDR2 FQNEAQ (reference sequence). The V end lost 1 base, the J end lost 3 bases, and 9 bases lay between the germline ends. The CDR3 sequence: CASSLVATYYGYTF. The CDR3 DNA follows: TGTGCCAGCAGCTTAGTAGCTACCTACTATGGCTACACCTTC.

The V call is TRBV7-2, the J call TRBJ2-2; D uncertain. The CDR3 sequence is 16 residues long. Germline CDR1 reads SGHTA; CDR2 reads FQGNSA. V shed 1 base and J shed 4 bases, with 13 bases lying between them. The chain's CDR3 is CASSLVGPVITGELFF. The CDR3 DNA reads TGTGCCAGCAGCTTAGTTGGCCCTGTTATCACCGGGGAGCTGTTTTTT.

V is TRBV14 and J is TRBJ1-3; D ambiguous. Per germline, CDR1 SGHDN and CDR2 FVKESK. V lost 4 bases and J 4 bases, leaving 17 bases between the germline ends. The CDR3 totals 16 residues. The CDR3 DNA reads TGTGCCAGCAGCCCCCTTTTAAGAGGGCTCGGAAACACCATATATTTT. This gives the protein CASSPLLRGLGNTIYF.

This sequence joins TRBV19 and TRBJ1-1; 8 bases align to TRBD1. The CDR3 covers 13 residues. The V segment lost 5 bases and the J segment 4 bases; nucleotides outside the gene matches: 3. Germline-derived CDR1 and CDR2 are LNHDA and SQIVND (reference sequence). The CDR3 loop reads CASSQGAPTEAFF. The CDR3 nucleotides read TGTGCCAGTAGTCAGGGGGCGCCCACTGAAGCTTTCTTT.

V is TRBV9 and J is TRBJ2-5, with 7 bases that match TRBD1. With V trimmed by 3 bases and J by 1 base, 3 bases remained unmatched. The CDR3 consists of 14 residues. CDR1 is SGDLS and CDR2 is YYNGEE in the germline V gene. The CDR3 bases are TGTGCCAGCAGCGGGGACAGTTCCCAAGAGACCCAGTACTTC. Residues: CASSGDSSQETQYF.

The chain employs TRBV29-1 and TRBJ2-7; 10 bases map to TRBD1. The CDR3 contains 13 residues. V shed 4 bases, J shed 2 bases, and the junction held 2 bases outside the gene matches. The germline V gene encodes CDR1 SQVTM and CDR2 ANQGSEA. CDR3 nucleotide sequence: TGCAGCGTTGGTGACAGGGGGCCCTACGAGCAGTACTTC. Encoded protein: CSVGDRGPYEQYF.

This rearrangement joins TRBV30 to TRBJ2-2; D is uncertain. V lost 0 bases and J lost 8, with 7 bases in between. The CDR3 is made up of 12 amino acids. From germline, CDR1 is GTSNPN and CDR2 SVGIG (reference sequence). CDR3 coding DNA: TGTGCCTGGAGTGTTGGTGCGGGGGAGCTGTTTTTT. It specifies CAWSVGAGELFF.

V and J are TRBV9 and TRBJ2-1; 7 nucleotides match TRBD2. CDR3 size: 17 residues. V shed 4 bases and J 4 bases; nucleotides not matched to a gene: 14. CDR1 is SGDLS, CDR2 YYNGEE, per germline. The CDR3, as DNA: TGTGCCAGCAGCCGAGAGAAGGCGGGACTAAAATACAATGAGCAGTTCTTC. It is translated as CASSREKAGLKYNEQFF.

The chain combines TRBV6-5 with TRBJ1-4; 8 bases are shared with TRBD1. J was trimmed by 4 bases and V by 10 bases; bases with no gene match: 2. The CDR3 covers 12 residues. The germline V gene encodes CDR1 MNHEY and CDR2 SVGAGI. The chain's CDR3 is CATGQGNEKLFF. The CDR3 DNA reads TGTGCCACCGGACAGGGTAATGAAAAACTGTTTTTT.

The chain employs TRBV19 and TRBJ2-3; TRBD2 agrees at 12 bases. The CDR3 is made up of 15 amino acids. Germline V gene data show CDR1 as LNHDA and CDR2 as SQIVND (reference sequence). Losses at the gene ends were 11 bases for V and 4 bases for J; bases not matched to a gene: 10. This chain's CDR3 is CASTRASGGADTQYF. CDR3 nucleotides: TGTGCCTCTACCCGGGCTAGCGGGGGGGCAGATACGCAGTATTTT.

This chain connects TRBV14 to TRBJ2-7; the D gene is possibly TRBD2 (6 bases). The germline V gene has CDR1 SGHDN and CDR2 FVKESK. The CDR3 has 15 amino acids. The germline V and J ends were trimmed by 2 bases and 6 bases, with 17 bases remaining between them. The CDR3 reads CASSQIAEGNIEQYF. The CDR3 coding sequence is TGTGCCAGCAGCCAAATAGCGGAGGGAAATATCGAGCAGTACTTC. The full variable domain, completed using reference TRBV14 and TRBJ2-7, is EAGVTQFPSHSVIEKGQTVTLRCDPISGHDNLYWYRRVMGKEIKFLLHFVKESKQDESGMPNNRFLAERTGGTYSTLKVQPAELEDSGVYFCASSQIAEGNIEQYFGPGTRLTVT.

The chain has TRBV30 and TRBJ1-6; 8 bases are shared with TRBD1. Germline CDR1 is GTSNPN and CDR2 is SVGIG (reference sequence). This CDR3 region has 15 residues. After removal of 7 bases from V and 3 bases from J, the junction contained 8 bases not matched to a gene. CDR3 sequence: CASTETGVYNSPLHF. CDR3 coding DNA: TGTGCCTCGACCGAGACAGGGGTCTATAATTCACCCCTCCACTTT. Filled out from reference TRBV30 and TRBJ1-6, the complete variable domain reads SQTIHQWPATLVQPVGSPLSLECTVEGTSNPNLYWYRQAAGRGLQLLFYSVGIGQISSEVPQNLSASRPQDRQFILSSKKLLLSDSGFYLCASTETGVYNSPLHFGNGTRLTVT.